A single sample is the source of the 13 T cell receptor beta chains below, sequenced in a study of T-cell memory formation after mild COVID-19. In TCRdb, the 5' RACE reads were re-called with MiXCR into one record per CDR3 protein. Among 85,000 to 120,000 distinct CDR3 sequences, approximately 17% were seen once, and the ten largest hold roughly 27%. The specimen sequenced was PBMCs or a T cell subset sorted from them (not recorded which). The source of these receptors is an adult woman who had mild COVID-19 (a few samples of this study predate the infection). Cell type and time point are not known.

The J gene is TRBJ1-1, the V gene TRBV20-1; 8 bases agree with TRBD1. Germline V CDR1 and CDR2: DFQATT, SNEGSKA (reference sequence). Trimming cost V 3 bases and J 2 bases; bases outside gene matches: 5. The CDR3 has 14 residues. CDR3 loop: CSARGGQVNTEAFF. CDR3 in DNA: TGCAGTGCTAGGGGGGGACAGGTAAACACTGAAGCTTTCTTT.

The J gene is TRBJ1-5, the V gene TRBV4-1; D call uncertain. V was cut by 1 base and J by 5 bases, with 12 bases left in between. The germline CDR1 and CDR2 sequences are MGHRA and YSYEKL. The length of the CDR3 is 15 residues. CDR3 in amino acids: CASSQVSGSHQPQHF. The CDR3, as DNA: TGCGCCAGCAGCCAAGTAAGTGGCTCCCATCAGCCCCAGCATTTT.

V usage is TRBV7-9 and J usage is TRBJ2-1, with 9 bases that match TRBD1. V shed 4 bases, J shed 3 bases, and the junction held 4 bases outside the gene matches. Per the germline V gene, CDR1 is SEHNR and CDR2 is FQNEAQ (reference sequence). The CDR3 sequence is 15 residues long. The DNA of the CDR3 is TGTGCCAGCAGCTCGGGACAGGGAAACTACAATGAGCAGTTCTTC. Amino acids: CASSSGQGNYNEQFF.

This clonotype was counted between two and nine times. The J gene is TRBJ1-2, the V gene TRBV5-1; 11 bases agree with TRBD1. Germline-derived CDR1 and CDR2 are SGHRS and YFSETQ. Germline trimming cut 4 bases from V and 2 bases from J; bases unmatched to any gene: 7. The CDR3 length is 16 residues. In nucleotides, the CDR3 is TGCGCCAGCAGCGTCGACCGGGACAGGGGGAACTATGGCTACACCTTC. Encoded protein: CASSVDRDRGNYGYTF.

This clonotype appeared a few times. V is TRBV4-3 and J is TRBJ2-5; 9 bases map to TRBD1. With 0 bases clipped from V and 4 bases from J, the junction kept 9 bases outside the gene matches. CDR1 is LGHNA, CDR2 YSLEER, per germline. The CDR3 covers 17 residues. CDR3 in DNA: TGCGCCAGCAGCCAAGACCGGACAGGGGTTTTAGGAGAGACCCAGTACTTC. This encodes CASSQDRTGVLGETQYF.

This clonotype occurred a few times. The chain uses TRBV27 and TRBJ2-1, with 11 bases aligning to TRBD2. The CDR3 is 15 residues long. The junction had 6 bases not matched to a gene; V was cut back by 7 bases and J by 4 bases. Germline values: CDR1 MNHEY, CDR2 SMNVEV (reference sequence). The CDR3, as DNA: TGTGCCAGCATCCGGACTAGCGGGTTATACAATGAGCAGTTCTTC. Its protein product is CASIRTSGLYNEQFF.

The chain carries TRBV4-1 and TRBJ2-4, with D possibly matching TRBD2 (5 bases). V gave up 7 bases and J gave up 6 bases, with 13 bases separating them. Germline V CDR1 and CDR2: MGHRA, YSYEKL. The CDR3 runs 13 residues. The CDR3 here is CASMEVGVNIQYF. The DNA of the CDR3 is TGCGCCAGCATGGAGGTCGGGGTAAACATTCAGTACTTC.

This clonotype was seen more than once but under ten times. The CDR3 protein is CASSQDPTSNQPQHF. The CDR3, as DNA: TGTGCCAGCAGCCAAGATCCCACTAGCAATCAGCCCCAGCATTTT. The genes are TRBV3-2 and TRBJ1-5. TRBV3-2 is a pseudogene. The CDR3 loop spans 15 amino acids.

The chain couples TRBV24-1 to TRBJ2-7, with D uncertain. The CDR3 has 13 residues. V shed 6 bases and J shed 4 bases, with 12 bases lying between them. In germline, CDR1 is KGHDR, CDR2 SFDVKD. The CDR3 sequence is CATSLKDHYEQYF. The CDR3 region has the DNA TGTGCCACCAGTCTGAAGGACCATTACGAGCAGTACTTC.

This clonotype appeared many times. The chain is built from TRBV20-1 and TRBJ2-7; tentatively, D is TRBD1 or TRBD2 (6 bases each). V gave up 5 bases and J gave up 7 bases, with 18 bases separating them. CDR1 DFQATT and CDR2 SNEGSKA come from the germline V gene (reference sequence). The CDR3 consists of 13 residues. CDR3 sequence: CSAWTADGGEQYF. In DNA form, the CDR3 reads TGCAGTGCTTGGACAGCCGATGGGGGGGAGCAGTACTTC.

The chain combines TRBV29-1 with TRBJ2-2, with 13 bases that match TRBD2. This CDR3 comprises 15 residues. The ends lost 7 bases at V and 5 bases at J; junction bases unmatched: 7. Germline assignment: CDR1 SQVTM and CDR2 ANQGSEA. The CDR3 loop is CSAELAGGRTGELFF. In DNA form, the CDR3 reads TGCAGCGCCGAACTAGCGGGAGGGCGGACCGGGGAGCTGTTTTTT.

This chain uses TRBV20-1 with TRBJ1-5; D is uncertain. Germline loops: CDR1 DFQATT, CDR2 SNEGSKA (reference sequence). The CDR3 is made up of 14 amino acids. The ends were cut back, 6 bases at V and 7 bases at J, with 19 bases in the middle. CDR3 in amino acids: CSALKPEELQPQHF. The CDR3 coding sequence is TGCAGTGCCCTGAAGCCAGAGGAACTACAGCCCCAGCATTTT.

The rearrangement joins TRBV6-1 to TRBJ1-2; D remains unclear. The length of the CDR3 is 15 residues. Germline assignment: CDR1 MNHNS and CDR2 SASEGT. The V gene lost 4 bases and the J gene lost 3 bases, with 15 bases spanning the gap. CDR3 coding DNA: TGTGCCAGCAGTGGCATGATGAGGGAGTACTATGGCTACACCTTC. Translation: CASSGMMREYYGYTF.